One and the same sample provided the 5 T cell receptor beta chains below, sequenced in a study of blood T cell repertoires in COVID-19. Sequencing was performed with immunoSEQ multiplex PCR; in TCRdb, only in-frame clones are kept and a portion is missing. Here the sample spans over 150,000 clones, approximately 81% being singletons. Sequencing was done on a sample of peripheral blood. Every receptor here comes from a man aged 35 to 55 with acute or convalescent COVID-19.

On this clone: A read error may produce the germline difference seen at one junction end. The chain links TRBV3-1 (or the pseudogene TRBV3-2) to TRBJ2-5; D is ambiguous. CDR3 size: 11 residues. Looked up from germline, CDR1 is LGHDT and CDR2 is YNNKEL (reference sequence). The CDR3 DNA is TGTGCCAGCAGCCGAGGAGAGGCCCAGTACTTC. Its translation: CASSRGEAQYF.

The chain links TRBV20-1 to TRBJ2-7; 9 nucleotides match TRBD2. V shed 3 bases, J shed 4 bases, and the junction held 13 bases outside the gene matches. CDR1 DFQATT and CDR2 SNEGSKA come from the germline V gene (reference sequence). There are 16 residues in the CDR3. CDR3 DNA sequence: TGCAGTGCTAGTTTTGGTGCGGGAGGGGGCCAATACGAGCAGTACTTC. The encoded protein is CSASFGAGGGQYEQYF.

The sample holds one count of this clone. The rearrangement links TRBV7-2 to TRBJ2-2; possible D gene TRBD1, 6 bases. The germline CDR1 and CDR2 sequences are SGHTA and FQGNSA. Trimming left V 6 bases short and J 6 bases short, with 17 bases between. The CDR3 runs 15 residues. CDR3 nucleotides: TGTGCCAGCAGGTTTACCCAGGGGTTATCCGGGGAGCTGTTTTTT. Translating it yields CASRFTQGLSGELFF.

This chain joins TRBV9 and TRBJ2-5; TRBD2 agrees at 8 bases. The V and J ends lost 3 bases and 5 bases, in that order; junction bases with no gene match: 9. CDR1 and CDR2 from the germline V gene are SGDLS and YYNGEE. The CDR3 length is 15 residues. This CDR3 reads CASSARGERGETQYF. The CDR3 DNA reads TGTGCCAGCAGCGCTCGAGGGGAGCGGGGGGAGACCCAGTACTTC.

The V gene is TRBV4-2, the J gene TRBJ1-2, with 8 bases fitting TRBD1. V lost 0 bases and J lost 4; bases outside the gene matches: 13. The length of the CDR3 is 18 residues. In germline, CDR1 is LGHNA, CDR2 YNFKEQ. The CDR3 nucleotides are TGTGCCAGCAGCCAAGATGTTAGGGGCAGGGGGCGGTTCTATGGCTACACCTTC. Translating gives CASSQDVRGRGRFYGYTF.